These T cell receptor beta chains were read from a single sample in a study of T-cell reconstitution after alpha-beta-depleted transplantation in children. Each CDR3 protein is one row after TCRdb ran MiXCR on the PCR reads. The sample contains 600,000 to 700,000 distinct CDR3 sequences, roughly 15% of which appear only once. This specimen was PBMCs from the stem cell graft donor, taken from the stem cell graft. These TCRs come from a human donor who donated a stem cell graft to a child with acute myeloid leukemia. The CDR3 runs from the conserved cysteine through the conserved F or W. The D gene is left open where the match is weak. The size entry is marked missing in some rows and otherwise reads once, few, many or a size class.

V	D	J	size	CDR3	DNA
TRBV7-2	.	TRBJ1-2	.	CASSPNSRPLHYGYTF	TGTGCCAGCAGCCCGAATTCGAGACCGCTTCACTATGGCTACACCTTC
TRBV28	TRBD1	TRBJ2-4	.	CASSFETGVFQYF	TGTGCCAGCAGTTTCGAGACAGGGGTTTTTCAGTACTTC
TRBV20-1	.	TRBJ1-1	many	CSPLDSYTEAFF	TGCAGTCCTCTAGACAGTTACACTGAAGCTTTCTTT
TRBV20-1	.	TRBJ2-5	many	CSALELGFQETQYF	TGCAGTGCTCTAGAACTTGGGTTCCAAGAGACCCAGTACTTC
TRBV29-1	.	TRBJ2-2	.	CSARLVGAGELFF	TGCAGCGCCCGCCTCGTGGGAGCCGGGGAGCTGTTTTTT
TRBV7-9	.	TRBJ1-1	.	CASHPTRQGTMNTEAFF	TGTGCCAGCCATCCGACGAGGCAGGGCACGATGAACACTGAAGCTTTCTTT
TRBV20-1	.	TRBJ1-4	.	CCASLLVRHATNEKLFF	TGCTGTGCTAGTTTACTTGTCCGTCATGCAACTAATGAAAAACTGTTTTTT
TRBV13	.	TRBJ1-2	few	CASSLGARAHGYTF	TGTGCCAGCAGCTTAGGGGCCAGGGCCCATGGCTACACCTTC
TRBV5-1	.	TRBJ2-4	many	CASSATDTAKNIQYF	TGCGCCAGCAGCGCAACCGATACAGCCAAAAACATTCAGTACTTC
TRBV9	.	TRBJ2-2	many	CASTPAGTGELFF	TGTGCCAGCACCCCAGCGGGCACCGGGGAGCTGTTTTTT
TRBV12-3/TRBV12-4	.	TRBJ2-2	.	CASSPPLLNTGELFF	TGTGCCAGCAGTCCCCCACTCCTTAACACCGGGGAGCTGTTTTTT
TRBV6-2/TRBV6-3	.	TRBJ2-7	few	CASSSYRTYEQYF	TGTGCCAGCAGTTCATACAGAACCTACGAGCAGTACTTC
TRBV24-1	TRBD1	TRBJ2-7	few	CATSEGQGVLYF	TGTGCCACCAGTGAAGGCCAGGGGGTTCTGTACTTC
TRBV15	.	TRBJ1-5	many	CATSRDLFPGSNQPQHF	TGTGCCACCAGCAGAGATCTATTTCCGGGCAGCAATCAGCCCCAGCATTTT
TRBV20-1	.	TRBJ2-2	few	CSARGRVAANTGELFF	TGCAGTGCTAGAGGTCGAGTGGCAGCCAACACCGGGGAGCTGTTTTTT
TRBV27	.	TRBJ1-5	.	CASSLSGVTGQPQHF	TGTGCCAGCAGTTTATCAGGGGTGACAGGACAGCCCCAGCATTTT
TRBV12-2	.	TRBJ2-1	.	CASRLAPLSPTGNEQFF	TGTGCAAGTCGCTTAGCGCCCCTATCCCCCACTGGGAATGAGCAGTTCTTC
TRBV10-2	TRBD1	TRBJ2-1	once	CASRGVTGGSYNEQFF	TGCGCCAGCAGAGGGGTTACAGGGGGTAGCTACAATGAGCAGTTCTTC
TRBV20-1	.	TRBJ2-1	many	CSEQGRDNEQFF	TGCAGCGAACAGGGCCGCGACAATGAGCAGTTCTTC
TRBV12-3/TRBV12-4	.	TRBJ2-1	few	CASSFPPVVGVNEQFF	TGTGCCAGCAGTTTCCCCCCAGTCGTAGGAGTGAATGAGCAGTTCTTC
TRBV24-1	.	TRBJ1-1	few	CAVGGGNTEAFF	TGTGCCGTTGGAGGGGGAAACACTGAAGCTTTCTTT
TRBV11-1	.	TRBJ1-1	few	CASSLSGDLNTEAFF	TGTGCCAGCAGCTTATCCGGTGACCTGAACACTGAAGCTTTCTTT
TRBV7-2	.	TRBJ1-2	few	CASSHPGGANGYTF	TGTGCCAGCAGCCACCCCGGGGGGGCTAATGGCTACACCTTC
TRBV20-1	.	TRBJ1-5	many	CSARTPGGGLQHF	TGCAGTGCTAGAACCCCGGGGGGGGGTCTCCAGCATTTT
TRBV29-1	TRBD1	TRBJ2-7	few	CSVSVTGDEQYF	TGCAGCGTTAGCGTTACAGGGGACGAGCAGTACTTC
TRBV3-1	TRBD1	TRBJ1-2	.	CASCFSTEAGTGVNGYTF	TGTGCCAGCTGTTTCTCTACTGAAGCCGGGACAGGGGTTAATGGCTACACCTTC
TRBV12-3/TRBV12-4	TRBD1	TRBJ1-5	many	CASSLRQGKGQPQHF	TGTGCCAGCAGTTTAAGACAGGGTAAGGGTCAGCCCCAGCATTTT
TRBV20-1	.	TRBJ1-1	.	CSARISRVNTEAFF	TGCAGTGCGCGAATTAGCAGGGTAAACACTGAAGCTTTCTTT
TRBV6-6	TRBD1	TRBJ1-2	few	CASSYGTVTYTF	TGTGCCAGCAGTTACGGGACAGTCACCTACACCTTC
TRBV9	.	TRBJ1-3	few	CASEGGNTIYF	TGTGCCAGCGAAGGTGGAAACACCATATATTTT
TRBV29-1	.	TRBJ2-5	many	CSVGAVEETQYF	TGCAGCGTCGGAGCAGTCGAAGAGACCCAGTACTTC
TRBV5-1	.	TRBJ2-5	.	CASSLRSYRETQYF	TGCGCCAGCAGCTTAAGGAGTTACCGCGAGACCCAGTACTTC
TRBV20-1	TRBD2	TRBJ2-1	many	CSVIGSGGPDHEQFF	TGCAGTGTAATTGGTAGCGGGGGACCGGACCACGAGCAGTTCTTC
TRBV6-5	.	TRBJ2-2	few	CASTNNWGLNTGELFF	TGTGCCAGTACTAACAACTGGGGCCTTAACACCGGGGAGCTGTTTTTT
TRBV20-1	.	TRBJ1-3	.	CCALVQARTGNTIYF	TGCTGTGCCCTCGTACAGGCACGTACCGGAAACACCATATATTTT